This T cell receptor beta chain was identified during a study of naive and memory T cell subsets. The beta constant-region primer was an equimolar mix of two oligonucleotides covering TRBC1 and TRBC2. A 12-nucleotide UMI and the SP2 primer were added to the cDNA 3' end by oligonucleotide ligation. In TCRdb, the UMI-ligation and nested PCR reads were re-called with MiXCR into one record per CDR3 protein. Found here are roughly 40,000 distinct CDR3 sequences, less than 15% of them singletons; the top ten hold around a fifth. This clonotype was picked up a small number of times. CD4+ T cell IFNgamma after overnight CMV lysate exposure gave donor CMV status. Trimming removed 6 bases from V and 2 bases from J; junction bases left unmatched: 13. In germline, CDR1 is DFQATT, CDR2 SNEGSKA (reference sequence). This CDR3 is built from 16 residues.

The sequence was collected from a human donor in good health. The material sequenced was effector memory CD4+ T cells from blood. The subset was: effector memory, CD45RA- CD27-. This sequence joins TRBV20-1 and TRBJ2-3, with 8 bases aligning to TRBD1. The CDR3, as DNA: TGCAGTGCCGGAGGACAGGGTTTTGGAGCCACAGATACGCAGTATTTT. Translating gives CSAGGQGFGATDTQYF.